One and the same sample provided the 29 T cell receptor beta chains below, sequenced in a study of cytomegalovirus exposure and HLA in healthy donors. PCR was performed using 60 Vbeta and 13 Jbeta primers. TCRdb's table, derived via immunoSEQ multiplex PCR, lists solely in-frame clones and lacks some. The sample includes around 130,000 clones, 70% to 85% of them seen just once. Sequences were obtained from PBMCs. The receptors come from a middle-aged man in good health and CMV-seronegative.

This chain uses TRBV5-1 with TRBJ2-1, with TRBD2 as a possible D gene (6 bases). There are 16 residues in the CDR3. Looked up from germline, CDR1 is SGHRS and CDR2 is YFSETQ. The V gene lost 1 base and the J gene lost 9 bases, with 20 bases spanning the gap. CDR3 nucleotides: TGCGCCAGCAGCTTGACCGGGGACTGGCGGCAGGTTGAGCAGTTCTTC. Protein product: CASSLTGDWRQVEQFF. The full variable domain, with the rest looked up from reference TRBV5-1 and TRBJ2-1, is KAGVTQTPRYLIKTRGQQVTLSCSPISGHRSVSWYQQTPGQGLQFLFEYFSETQRNKGNFPGRFSGRQFSNSRSEMNVSTLELGDSALYLCASSLTGDWRQVEQFFGPGTRLTVL.

This clone has a handful of counts. V is TRBV27 and J is TRBJ2-2; possible D gene TRBD2, 6 bases. This CDR3 has 15 amino acids. The ends were cut back, 1 base at V and 6 bases at J, with 12 bases in the middle. Germline CDR1 is MNHEY and CDR2 is SMNVEV (reference sequence). DNA for the CDR3: TGTGCCAGCAGTTTATTCCCTAGCGAAGCCGGGGAGCTGTTTTTT. Amino acid sequence: CASSLFPSEAGELFF.

V is TRBV11-2 and J is TRBJ2-1; 9 positions agree with TRBD2. The CDR3 has 15 residues. The ends lost 5 bases at V and 4 bases at J; junction bases unmatched: 6. The germline V gene encodes CDR1 SGHAT and CDR2 FQNNGV. The CDR3 nucleotides are TGTGCCAGCAGCCCGATTAGCGGGAGTTACAATGAGCAGTTCTTC. It translates to CASSPISGSYNEQFF.

V and J are TRBV28 and TRBJ2-7; TRBD1 might be the D (6 bases). The CDR3 loop spans 14 amino acids. V gave up 4 bases and J gave up 3 bases, with 13 bases separating them. Germline-derived CDR1 and CDR2 are MDHEN and SYDVKM. The CDR3 here is CASSSRQVLYEQYF. In DNA form, the CDR3 reads TGTGCCAGCAGTTCCAGACAGGTGCTCTACGAGCAGTACTTC.

The V gene is TRBV6-1, the J gene TRBJ1-2, with D possibly TRBD1 on 5 matching bases. The V end lost 0 bases, the J end lost 2 bases, and 19 bases lay between the germline ends. Germline CDR1 is MNHNS and CDR2 is SASEGT. There are 18 residues in the CDR3. CDR3 coding DNA: TGTGCCAGCAGTGAAGCGCTAATGGGGGGGTTCCCGAACTATGGCTACACCTTC. The encoded protein is CASSEALMGGFPNYGYTF.

The chain has TRBV7-6 and TRBJ2-5, with D possibly being TRBD1 (6 bases). The germline gives CDR1 SGHVS, CDR2 FNYEAQ. The CDR3 totals 19 residues. V lost 5 bases, J lost 4 bases, and 29 bases lay in between. CDR3 DNA: TGTGCCAGCAGCCCATCTATGCCCCAGTTTTGGGGGCGCGGAGAGACCCAGTACTTC. Its protein product is CASSPSMPQFWGRGETQYF. The complete variable domain, with remaining parts taken from reference TRBV7-6 and TRBJ2-5, reads GAGVSQSPRYKVTKRGQDVALRCDPISGHVSLYWYRQALGQGPEFLTYFNYEAQQDKSGLPNDRFSAERPEGSISTLTIQRTEQRDSAMYRCASSPSMPQFWGRGETQYFGPGTRLLVL.

The V call is TRBV7-9, the J call TRBJ2-5; 7 bases match TRBD2. V trimming: 4 bases; J trimming: 1 base; junction bases outside the gene matches: 9. The CDR3 has 16 residues. Germline V gene data show CDR1 as SEHNR and CDR2 as FQNEAQ (reference sequence). The CDR3 coding sequence is TGTGCCAGCAGCTCCGGACTAGGAATCCTCCAAGAGACCCAGTACTTC. Its protein product is CASSSGLGILQETQYF. The full variable domain, in which reference TRBV7-9 and TRBJ2-5 provide the parts outside the CDR3, is DTGVSQNPRHKITKRGQNVTFRCDPISEHNRLYWYRQTLGQGPEFLTYFQNEAQLEKSRLLSDRFSAERPKGSFSTLEIQRTEQGDSAMYLCASSSGLGILQETQYFGPGTRLLVL.

The rearrangement joins TRBV19 to TRBJ1-6, with TRBD1 matching over 10 bases. Germline assignment: CDR1 LNHDA and CDR2 SQIVND (reference sequence). The CDR3 sequence is 14 residues long. V lost 5 bases to trimming and J lost 8 bases; unmatched junction nucleotides: 3. The DNA of the CDR3 is TGTGCCAGTAGTGTAGGGACAGGGGATTCACCCCTCCACTTT. This sequence encodes CASSVGTGDSPLHF.

V usage is TRBV9 and J usage is TRBJ2-5; TRBD2 is a possible D gene (6 bases). Trimming left V 0 bases short and J 2 bases short, with 14 bases between. CDR3 length: 16 residues. Germline assignment: CDR1 SGDLS and CDR2 YYNGEE. For the CDR3, the DNA is TGTGCCAGCAGCGTAGCAATTCGGGAGTCACAAGAGACCCAGTACTTC. This sequence encodes CASSVAIRESQETQYF. The whole variable domain, filled in from reference TRBV9 and TRBJ2-5, reads DSGVTQTPKHLITATGQRVTLRCSPRSGDLSVYWYQQSLDQGLQFLIQYYNGEERAKGNILERFSAQQFPDLHSELNLSSLELGDSALYFCASSVAIRESQETQYFGPGTRLLVL.

CDR3 nucleotides: TGTGCCAGCCGAATGGGCTGGGCCCAGTACTTC. Protein product: CASRMGWAQYF. The chain is built from TRBV6-5 and TRBJ2-5; D call uncertain. Trimming removed 8 bases from V and 9 bases from J, with 13 bases in between. There are 11 residues in the CDR3. The germline V gene has CDR1 MNHEY and CDR2 SVGAGI.

For the CDR3, the DNA is TGTGCCAGTAAATCAGAAGATGCCAAAAACATTCAGTACTTC. It yields the protein CASKSEDAKNIQYF. The chain carries TRBV19 and TRBJ2-4; D is ambiguous. The CDR3 spans 14 residues. The germline V gene has CDR1 LNHDA and CDR2 SQIVND (reference sequence). The V and J ends lost 7 bases and 1 base respectively, with 11 bases between them.

This rearrangement joins TRBV5-5 to TRBJ2-7, with 9 bases that match TRBD1. From germline, CDR1 is SGHKS and CDR2 YYEKEE (reference sequence). J was trimmed by 6 bases and V by 4 bases; bases with no gene match: 5. The CDR3 covers 13 residues. CDR3: CASSTGTGTEQYF. CDR3 DNA sequence: TGTGCCAGCAGCACCGGGACAGGGACCGAGCAGTACTTC.

This chain links TRBV19 with TRBJ2-7; 11 positions match TRBD1. The CDR3 loop spans 14 amino acids. Germline V gene lookup returns CDR1 LNHDA and CDR2 SQIVND (reference sequence). With 7 bases clipped from V and 3 bases from J, the junction kept 5 bases outside the gene matches. The CDR3 DNA sequence: TGTGCCAGTACAGCAGGGACAGGGGGCTACGAGCAGTACTTC. This gives the protein CASTAGTGGYEQYF. The entire variable domain, with the rest obtained from reference TRBV19 and TRBJ2-7, is as follows: DGGITQSPKYLFRKEGQNVTLSCEQNLNHDAMYWYRQDPGQGLRLIYYSQIVNDFQKGDIAEGYSVSREKKESFPLTVTSAQKNPTAFYLCASTAGTGGYEQYFGPGTRLTVT.

This clone was seen just once. The rearrangement joins TRBV11-2 to TRBJ2-5, with D possibly being TRBD2 (5 bases). The J call may be in error: the DNA end matches TRBJ2-7 better. The CDR3 sequence is 14 residues long. Germline V gene data show CDR1 as SGHAT and CDR2 as FQNNGV. CDR3 bases: TGTGCCAGCAGCTTAGCCTCCGGGGTCTACGAGCAGTACTTC. Its translation is CASSLASGVYEQYF.

A few counts support this clone. The V call is TRBV7-9, the J call TRBJ2-3; D possibly corresponds to TRBD2 (6 bases). CDR1 and CDR2 (germline): SEHNR, FQNEAQ (reference sequence). The CDR3 runs to 17 residues. V was trimmed by 4 bases and J by 0 bases, leaving 17 bases between them. The CDR3 nucleotides are TGTGCCAGCAGCTCAACGATAGCGGATGCTAGCACAGATACGCAGTATTTT. This encodes CASSSTIADASTDTQYF.

This sequence joins TRBV25-1 and TRBJ2-6; 9 bases match TRBD1. There are 18 residues in the CDR3. Germline CDR1 is MGHDK and CDR2 is SYGVNS. With V trimmed by 6 bases and J by 4 bases, 13 bases remained unmatched. The CDR3, as DNA: TGTGCCAGCAGCCCTCAGAATGGACAGGGGACCGGGGCCAACGTCCTGACTTTC. Translated: CASSPQNGQGTGANVLTF.

This chain joins TRBV27 and TRBJ1-1, with 7 bases that match TRBD1. CDR1 and CDR2 (germline): MNHEY, SMNVEV (reference sequence). The CDR3 length is 14 residues. Trimming cost V 4 bases and J 5 bases; bases outside gene matches: 7. The CDR3 loop reads CASSYQGVGTEAFF. The CDR3, as DNA: TGTGCCAGCAGTTATCAGGGGGTAGGGACTGAAGCTTTCTTT.

V usage is TRBV7-9 and J usage is TRBJ1-1; the D gene is possibly TRBD1 (5 bases). V lost 6 bases, J lost 2 bases, and 13 bases lay in between. The CDR3 covers 14 residues. Germline assignment: CDR1 SEHNR and CDR2 FQNEAQ (reference sequence). The CDR3 DNA follows: TGTGCCAGCAGGGCAGACAGTCCTAACACTGAAGCTTTCTTT. This sequence encodes CASRADSPNTEAFF.

This clone was observed a handful of times. The chain has TRBV13 and TRBJ1-3; D unresolved. The germline CDR1 and CDR2 sequences are PRHDT and FYEKMQ (reference sequence). There are 15 residues in the CDR3. V was cut by 2 bases and J by 0 bases, with 8 bases left in between. The CDR3 sequence is CASSLLADSGNTIYF. For the CDR3, the DNA is TGTGCCAGCAGCTTACTGGCGGACTCTGGAAACACCATATATTTT. The full variable domain, in which reference TRBV13 and TRBJ1-3 provide the parts outside the CDR3, is AAGVIQSPRHLIKEKRETATLKCYPIPRHDTVYWYQQGPGQDPQFLISFYEKMQSDKGSIPDRFSAQQFSDYHSELNMSSLELGDSALYFCASSLLADSGNTIYFGEGSWLTVV.

The chain joins TRBV28 to TRBJ1-6; 9 bases align to TRBD1. V shed 3 bases and J 8 bases; nucleotides not matched to a gene: 5. CDR1 MDHEN and CDR2 SYDVKM come from the germline V gene. This CDR3 contains 15 residues. CDR3 region: CASSLLGQGDSPLHF. The CDR3 nucleotides are TGTGCCAGCAGTTTGCTGGGACAGGGAGATTCACCCCTCCACTTT.

The chain carries TRBV7-2 and TRBJ2-7, with D possibly being TRBD2 (5 bases). CDR1 and CDR2 (germline): SGHTA, FQGNSA. V lost 2 bases and J lost 5, with 22 bases in between. This CDR3 comprises 17 residues. The CDR3 spells CASSLIARGQAADEQYF. Here the CDR3 DNA reads TGTGCCAGCAGCTTAATTGCGAGAGGGCAGGCCGCCGACGAGCAGTACTTC.

V and J are TRBV27 and TRBJ2-7; no definite D call. V was shortened by 5 bases and J by 5 bases, with 25 bases between the two germline ends. CDR1 and CDR2 from the germline V gene are MNHEY and SMNVEV (reference sequence). The length of the CDR3 is 17 residues. In DNA form, the CDR3 reads TGTGCCAGCAGTCTACAGTCGGCCCCTCTGGAATTTGACGAGCAGTACTTC. Translation gives CASSLQSAPLEFDEQYF.

The CDR3 region is CASSLDILNTEAFF. As DNA, the CDR3 is TGCGCCAGCAGCTTGGACATACTGAACACTGAAGCTTTCTTT. The chain couples TRBV5-1 to TRBJ1-1; D not certain. Trimming cost V 0 bases and J 0 bases, with 6 bases left between them. The V gene's germline CDR1 is SGHRS and CDR2 YFSETQ. This CDR3 region has 14 residues.

V and J are TRBV7-6 and TRBJ2-3, with a weak D call TRBD2 (5 bases). Germline lookup yields CDR1 SGHVS and CDR2 FNYEAQ. V shed 5 bases and J shed 1 base, with 16 bases lying between them. CDR3 length: 16 residues. The CDR3 nucleotides read TGTGCCAGCAGCCCTAGACGAGCGAGGGGCACAGATACGCAGTATTTT. Amino acid sequence: CASSPRRARGTDTQYF. Full variable domain (remainder filled in from reference TRBV7-6 and TRBJ2-3): GAGVSQSPRYKVTKRGQDVALRCDPISGHVSLYWYRQALGQGPEFLTYFNYEAQQDKSGLPNDRFSAERPEGSISTLTIQRTEQRDSAMYRCASSPRRARGTDTQYFGPGTRLTVL.

J is TRBJ2-7 and V is TRBV7-2, with unresolved D. From germline, CDR1 is SGHTA and CDR2 FQGNSA. V was pared by 5 bases and J by 1 base, with 12 bases between. The CDR3 totals 14 residues. CDR3 DNA: TGTGCCAGCAGCGAAGATCGGAGATCCTACGAGCAGTACTTC. The encoded protein is CASSEDRRSYEQYF.

J is TRBJ2-6 and V is TRBV2; the D is unclear. Trimming took 8 bases from V and 0 from J, leaving 2 bases between them. Germline values: CDR1 SNHLY, CDR2 FYNNEI. The length of the CDR3 is 12 residues. The CDR3 region is CASHSGANVLTF. The CDR3 coding sequence is TGTGCCAGCCACTCTGGGGCCAACGTCCTGACTTTC.

The gene calls are TRBV29-1 and TRBJ2-7; the match to TRBD1 covers 9 bases. V was pared by 6 bases and J by 5 bases, with 8 bases of the junction left unmatched. The CDR3 totals 13 residues. Germline assignment: CDR1 SQVTM and CDR2 ANQGSEA. CDR3 in DNA: TGCAGCGTGGATTGGACAGGGGTACACGAGCAGTACTTC. The encoded protein is CSVDWTGVHEQYF.

The CDR3 DNA follows: TGTGCCAGCAGCCCGGTAGGGACGGGAGGGTACGAGCAGTACTTC. Translating gives CASSPVGTGGYEQYF. The chain couples TRBV7-2 to TRBJ2-7, with 8 bases fitting TRBD2. Germline V gene sequence: CDR1 SGHTA, CDR2 FQGNSA. V shed 5 bases and J 4 bases; nucleotides not matched to a gene: 10. The CDR3 loop spans 15 amino acids.

This chain links TRBV5-4 with TRBJ1-3; tentative D call: TRBD1 (5 bases). Germline assignment: CDR1 SGHNT and CDR2 YYREEE (reference sequence). This CDR3 is 15 amino acids long. V lost 0 bases, J lost 0 bases, and 7 bases lay in between. CDR3: CASSLVTASGNTIYF. The CDR3 DNA reads as TGTGCCAGCAGCTTGGTGACAGCCTCTGGAAACACCATATATTTT.